This T cell receptor (beta chain) was captured in a study of OX40 agonist ivuxolimab in advanced cancers. Across the study: The dose-escalation cohort was roughly 84% male, with a mean age of approximately 62 years, ranging roughly 23 to 85. A history of anti-PD-1, anti-PD-L1 or anti-CTLA-4 therapy was acceptable, and around 36% had some.

TCRdb keeps only in-frame clones here, not all; method: immunoSEQ multiplex PCR. The profile shows some 77,000 clones, about 85% of them singletons. The receptor's source is an adult with an advanced solid tumor such as melanoma, head and neck, liver or kidney cancer. Sequences were derived from CD4+ or CD8+ T cells sorted from blood, sampled in a trial of the OX40 agonist ivuxolimab.

In DNA form, the CDR3 reads TGTGCCAGCAGCTTCCCCAGCGGGAGGGGGGCCTACGAGCAGTACTTC. It yields the protein CASSFPSGRGAYEQYF. The V and J genes are TRBV5-4 and TRBJ2-7; 10 positions agree with TRBD2. V trimming: 2 bases; J trimming: 2 bases; junction bases outside the gene matches: 7. The germline V gene encodes CDR1 SGHNT and CDR2 YYREEE (reference sequence). This CDR3 is built from 16 residues. The whole variable domain, remainder taken from reference TRBV5-4 and TRBJ2-7, is ETGVTQSPTHLIKTRGQQVTLRCSSQSGHNTVSWYQQALGQGPQFIFQYYREEENGRGNFPPRFSGLQFPNYSSELNVNALELDDSALYLCASSFPSGRGAYEQYFGPGTRLTVT.